The 9 T cell receptor beta chains below were found in one sample sequenced in a study of blood T cell repertoires in COVID-19. TCRdb keeps only in-frame clones here, not all; method: immunoSEQ multiplex PCR. The sample has 70,000 to 100,000 clones; roughly 89% are singletons. The specimen sequenced was peripheral blood. These receptors originate from a woman over 75 with active or convalescent COVID-19.

The rearrangement joins TRBV7-2 to TRBJ2-1; tentatively, D is TRBD2 (5 bases). V lost 4 bases to trimming and J lost 9 bases, with 19 bases between them. The germline V gene encodes CDR1 SGHTA and CDR2 FQGNSA. The CDR3 loop spans 15 amino acids. The CDR3 sequence: CASSSLSSIATEQFF. The CDR3 region has the DNA TGTGCCAGCAGCTCCCTCTCCTCGATAGCGACTGAGCAGTTCTTC.

The chain couples TRBV28 to TRBJ1-2; D is unresolved. This CDR3 spans 12 amino acids. From germline, CDR1 is MDHEN and CDR2 SYDVKM. With 5 bases removed from V and 8 bases from J, the gap between germline ends came to 12 bases. CDR3 loop: CASSLSLMGYTF. CDR3 nucleotides: TGTGCCAGCAGTCTGTCCCTTATGGGCTACACCTTC.

This chain links TRBV30 with TRBJ2-3; TRBD2 agrees at 15 bases. The length of the CDR3 is 17 residues. Unmatched junction bases numbered 6, after V lost 2 bases and J lost 3 bases. Germline V gene sequence: CDR1 GTSNPN, CDR2 SVGIG (reference sequence). The CDR3 loop reads CAWSTRTSGRGTDTQYF. CDR3 coding DNA: TGTGCCTGGAGTACAAGGACTAGCGGGAGGGGGACAGATACGCAGTATTTT.

This clone was detected only a few times. The chain couples TRBV2 to TRBJ2-7; D is perhaps TRBD2 (6 bases). The CDR3 loop spans 14 amino acids. Trimming took 2 bases from V and 3 from J, leaving 11 bases between them. From germline, CDR1 is SNHLY and CDR2 FYNNEI. The CDR3 spells CASSERRRDYEQYF. CDR3 nucleotides: TGTGCCAGCAGTGAACGAAGGCGGGACTACGAGCAGTACTTC.

The V and J genes are TRBV25-1 and TRBJ2-7, with D perhaps matching TRBD1 (5 bases). The CDR3 covers 12 residues. V lost 6 bases and J 2 bases, leaving 8 bases between the germline ends. Germline values: CDR1 MGHDK, CDR2 SYGVNS. CDR3: CASSDSPYEQYF. In DNA form, the CDR3 reads TGTGCCAGCAGCGACAGCCCCTACGAGCAGTACTTC.

The J gene is TRBJ2-7, the V gene TRBV2; a weak D match, TRBD1 (8 bases). Germline V gene data show CDR1 as SNHLY and CDR2 as FYNNEI. Trimming pared 7 bases from V and 6 bases from J, leaving 25 bases between. There are 16 residues in the CDR3. CDR3: CASKDRVGGRGGEQYF. The DNA of the CDR3 is TGTGCCAGCAAGGACAGGGTTGGCGGGAGAGGCGGCGAGCAGTACTTC.

This clone appeared once. V and J are TRBV5-6 and TRBJ2-5, with D perhaps matching TRBD1 (7 bases). The CDR3 covers 16 residues. The V gene's germline CDR1 is SGHDT and CDR2 YYEEEE. Trimming removed 1 base from V and 3 bases from J, with 16 bases in between. CDR3 region: CASSLMAGGTKETQYF. Written as DNA, the CDR3 is TGTGCCAGCAGCTTGATGGCAGGGGGGACAAAAGAGACCCAGTACTTC.

V is TRBV24-1 and J is TRBJ2-1, with a possible D match to TRBD1 (6 bases). CDR1 KGHDR and CDR2 SFDVKD come from the germline V gene. Between the trimmed V and J ends, which lost 4 bases and 2 bases, there was a span of 11 bases. The CDR3 runs 15 residues. The CDR3 sequence is CATSDRGGTYNEQFF. CDR3 bases: TGTGCCACCAGTGACAGGGGTGGTACCTACAATGAGCAGTTCTTC.

In its sample, this clone was seen once. The rearrangement links TRBV5-8 to TRBJ2-7; D is perhaps TRBD2 (5 bases). This CDR3 has 15 residues. V was cut by 4 bases and J by 2 bases, with 16 bases left in between. Germline V lookup: CDR1 SGHTS, CDR2 YDEGEE. In DNA form, the CDR3 reads TGTGCCAGCAGCCCTCGCTCCGGGAAACCCTACGAGCAGTACTTC. Protein sequence: CASSPRSGKPYEQYF.